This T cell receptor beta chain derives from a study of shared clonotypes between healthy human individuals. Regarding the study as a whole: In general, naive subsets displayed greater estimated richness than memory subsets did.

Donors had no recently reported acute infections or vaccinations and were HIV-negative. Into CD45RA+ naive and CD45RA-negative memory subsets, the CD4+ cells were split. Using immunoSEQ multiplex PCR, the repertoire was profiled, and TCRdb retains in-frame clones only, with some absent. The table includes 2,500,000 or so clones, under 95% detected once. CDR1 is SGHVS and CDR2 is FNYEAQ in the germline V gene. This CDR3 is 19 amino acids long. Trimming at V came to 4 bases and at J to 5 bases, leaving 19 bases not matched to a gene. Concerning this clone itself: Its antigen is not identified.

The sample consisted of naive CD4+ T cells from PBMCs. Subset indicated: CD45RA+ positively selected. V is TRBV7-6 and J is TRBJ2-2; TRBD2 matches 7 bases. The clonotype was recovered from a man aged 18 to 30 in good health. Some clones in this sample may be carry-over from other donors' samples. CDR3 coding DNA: TGTGCCAGCAGCTCCACGGGCGGGAGAGGGCGTTATCGGACCGGGGAGCTGTTTTTT. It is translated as CASSSTGGRGRYRTGELFF.